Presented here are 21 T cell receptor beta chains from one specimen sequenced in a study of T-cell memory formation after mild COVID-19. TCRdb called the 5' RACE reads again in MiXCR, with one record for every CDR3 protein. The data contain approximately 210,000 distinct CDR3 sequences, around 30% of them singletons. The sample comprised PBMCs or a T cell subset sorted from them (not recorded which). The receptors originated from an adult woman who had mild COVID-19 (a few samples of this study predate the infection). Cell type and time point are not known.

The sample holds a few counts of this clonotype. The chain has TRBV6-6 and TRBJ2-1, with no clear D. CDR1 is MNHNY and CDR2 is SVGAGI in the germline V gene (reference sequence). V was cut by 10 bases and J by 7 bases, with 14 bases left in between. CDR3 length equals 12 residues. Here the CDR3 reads CATLGSLNEQFF. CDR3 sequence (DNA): TGTGCCACCTTGGGTAGTTTGAATGAGCAGTTCTTC.

CDR3 in amino acids: CASSQGYGGNVYEQYF. The CDR3 DNA sequence: TGTGCCAGCAGCCAAGGGTACGGGGGAAACGTTTACGAGCAGTACTTC. V is TRBV4-2 and J is TRBJ2-7; possibly TRBD2 for D (6 bases). CDR1 is LGHNA, CDR2 YNFKEQ, per germline. V was shortened by 1 base and J by 4 bases, with 17 bases between the two germline ends. The CDR3 consists of 16 residues.

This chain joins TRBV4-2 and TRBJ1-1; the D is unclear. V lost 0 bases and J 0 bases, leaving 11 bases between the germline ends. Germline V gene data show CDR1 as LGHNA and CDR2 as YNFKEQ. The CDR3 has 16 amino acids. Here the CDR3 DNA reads TGTGCCAGCAGCCAAGATCTTTGGGCAGTGAACACTGAAGCTTTCTTT. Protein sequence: CASSQDLWAVNTEAFF.

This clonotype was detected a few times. The CDR3 here is CASTGVHSGANVLTF. The DNA of the CDR3 is TGTGCCAGCACGGGAGTTCACTCTGGGGCCAACGTCCTGACTTTC. The rearrangement links TRBV5-6 to TRBJ2-6, with D maybe TRBD2 (6 bases). Germline V gene lookup returns CDR1 SGHDT and CDR2 YYEEEE. V was clipped by 6 bases and J by 0 bases, with 10 bases between them. The CDR3 covers 15 residues.

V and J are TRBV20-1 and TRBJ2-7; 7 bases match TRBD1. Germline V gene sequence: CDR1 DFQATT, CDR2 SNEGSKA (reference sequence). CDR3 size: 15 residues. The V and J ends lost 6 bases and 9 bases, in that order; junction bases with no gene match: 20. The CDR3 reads CSAPADGTDASGQYF. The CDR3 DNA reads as TGCAGTGCCCCCGCAGACGGGACAGATGCCTCGGGGCAGTACTTC.

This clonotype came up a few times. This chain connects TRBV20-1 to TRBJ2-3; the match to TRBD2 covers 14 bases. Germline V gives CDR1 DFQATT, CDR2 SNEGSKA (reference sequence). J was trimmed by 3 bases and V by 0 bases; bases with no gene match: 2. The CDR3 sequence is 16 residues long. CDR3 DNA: TGCAGTGCTAGAGATTGGACTAGCGGGAGGACAGATACGCAGTATTTT. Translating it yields CSARDWTSGRTDTQYF.

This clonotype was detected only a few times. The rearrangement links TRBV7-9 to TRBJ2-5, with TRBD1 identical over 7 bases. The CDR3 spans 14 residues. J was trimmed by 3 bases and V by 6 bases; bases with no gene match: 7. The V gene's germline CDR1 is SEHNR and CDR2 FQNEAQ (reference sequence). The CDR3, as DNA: TGTGCCAGCAGATCGCAGGGGGAAAAAGAGACCCAGTACTTC. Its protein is CASRSQGEKETQYF.

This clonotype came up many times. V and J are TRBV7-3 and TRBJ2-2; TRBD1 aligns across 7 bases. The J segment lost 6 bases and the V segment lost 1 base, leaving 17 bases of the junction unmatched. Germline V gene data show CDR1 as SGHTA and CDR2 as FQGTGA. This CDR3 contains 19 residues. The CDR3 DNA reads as TGTGCCAGCAGCTTAAGAGGACAGGCGGGCAAGTCGATGGCCGGGGAGCTGTTTTTT. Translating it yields CASSLRGQAGKSMAGELFF.

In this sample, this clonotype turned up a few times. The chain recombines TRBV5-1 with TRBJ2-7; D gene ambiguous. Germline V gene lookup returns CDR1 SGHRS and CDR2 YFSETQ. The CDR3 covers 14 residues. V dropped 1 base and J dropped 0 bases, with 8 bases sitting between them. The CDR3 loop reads CASSLTVDSYEQYF. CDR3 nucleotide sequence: TGCGCCAGCAGCTTGACAGTGGACTCCTACGAGCAGTACTTC. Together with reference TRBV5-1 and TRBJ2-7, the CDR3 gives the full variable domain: KAGVTQTPRYLIKTRGQQVTLSCSPISGHRSVSWYQQTPGQGLQFLFEYFSETQRNKGNFPGRFSGRQFSNSRSEMNVSTLELGDSALYLCASSLTVDSYEQYFGPGTRLTVT.

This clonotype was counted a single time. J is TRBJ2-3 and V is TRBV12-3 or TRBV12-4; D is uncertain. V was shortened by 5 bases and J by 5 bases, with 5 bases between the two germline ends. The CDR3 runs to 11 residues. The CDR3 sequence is CASSKRDTQYF. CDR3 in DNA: TGTGCCAGCAGTAAGCGAGATACGCAGTATTTT.

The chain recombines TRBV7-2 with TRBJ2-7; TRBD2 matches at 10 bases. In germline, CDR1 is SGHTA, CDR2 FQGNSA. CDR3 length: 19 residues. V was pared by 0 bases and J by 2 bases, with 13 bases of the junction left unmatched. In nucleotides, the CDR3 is TGTGCCAGCAGCTTAGCTTTGGTAGTAGGGACTAGCGTCCCCTACGAGCAGTACTTC. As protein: CASSLALVVGTSVPYEQYF.

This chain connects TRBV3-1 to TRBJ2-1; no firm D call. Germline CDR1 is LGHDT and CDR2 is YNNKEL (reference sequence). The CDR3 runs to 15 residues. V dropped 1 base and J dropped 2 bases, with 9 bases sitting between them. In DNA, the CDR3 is TGTGCCAGCAGCCAAGGGGGTGGGCCCTACAATGAGCAGTTCTTC. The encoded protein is CASSQGGGPYNEQFF.

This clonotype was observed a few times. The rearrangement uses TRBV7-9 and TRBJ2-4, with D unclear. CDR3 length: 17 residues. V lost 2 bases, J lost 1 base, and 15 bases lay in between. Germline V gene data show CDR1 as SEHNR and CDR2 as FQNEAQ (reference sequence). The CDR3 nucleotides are TGTGCCAGCAGCTTATCCCGCCAGGCGGCGGCCAAAAACATTCAGTACTTC. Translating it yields CASSLSRQAAAKNIQYF. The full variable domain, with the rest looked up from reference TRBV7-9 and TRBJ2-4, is DTGVSQNPRHKITKRGQNVTFRCDPISEHNRLYWYRQTLGQGPEFLTYFQNEAQLEKSRLLSDRFSAERPKGSFSTLEIQRTEQGDSAMYLCASSLSRQAAAKNIQYFGAGTRLSVL.

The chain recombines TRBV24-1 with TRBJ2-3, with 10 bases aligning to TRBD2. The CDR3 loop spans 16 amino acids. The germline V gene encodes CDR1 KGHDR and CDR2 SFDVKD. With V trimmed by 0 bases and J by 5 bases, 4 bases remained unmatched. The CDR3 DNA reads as TGTGCCACCAGTGATTTGGCTAGCGGGAGCCAAGATACGCAGTATTTT. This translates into CATSDLASGSQDTQYF.

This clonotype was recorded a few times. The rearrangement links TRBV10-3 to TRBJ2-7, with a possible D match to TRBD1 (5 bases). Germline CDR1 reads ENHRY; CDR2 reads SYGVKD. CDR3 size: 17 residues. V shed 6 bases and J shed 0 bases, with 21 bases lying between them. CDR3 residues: CAIREGDGLLGSYEQYF. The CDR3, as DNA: TGTGCCATCAGGGAAGGGGATGGCCTGCTCGGCTCCTACGAGCAGTACTTC.

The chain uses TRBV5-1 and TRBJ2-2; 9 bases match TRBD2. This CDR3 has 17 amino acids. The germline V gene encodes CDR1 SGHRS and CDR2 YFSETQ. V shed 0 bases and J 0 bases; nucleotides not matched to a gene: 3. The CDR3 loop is CASSLVASGTNTGELFF. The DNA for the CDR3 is TGCGCCAGCAGCTTGGTCGCTAGCGGGACGAACACCGGGGAGCTGTTTTTT.

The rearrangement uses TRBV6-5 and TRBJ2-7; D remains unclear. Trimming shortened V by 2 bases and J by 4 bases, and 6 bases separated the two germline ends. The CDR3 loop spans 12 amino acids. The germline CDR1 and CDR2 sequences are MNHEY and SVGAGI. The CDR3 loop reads CASSYMGYEQYF. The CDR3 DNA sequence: TGTGCCAGCAGTTACATGGGTTACGAGCAGTACTTC.

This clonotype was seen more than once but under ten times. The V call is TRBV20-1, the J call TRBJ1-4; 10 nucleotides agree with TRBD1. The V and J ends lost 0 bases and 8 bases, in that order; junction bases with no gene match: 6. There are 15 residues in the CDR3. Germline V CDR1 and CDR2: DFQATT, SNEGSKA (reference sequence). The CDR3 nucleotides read TGCAGTGCTAGAGAAGGGACAGGGGCGGAAGAAAAACTGTTTTTT. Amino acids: CSAREGTGAEEKLFF.

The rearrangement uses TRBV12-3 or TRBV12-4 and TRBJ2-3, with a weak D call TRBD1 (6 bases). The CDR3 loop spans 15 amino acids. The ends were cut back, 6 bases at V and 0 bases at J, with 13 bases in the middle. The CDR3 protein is CASRSLGQSTDTQYF. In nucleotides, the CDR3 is TGTGCCAGCAGAAGCCTAGGACAGAGCACAGATACGCAGTATTTT.

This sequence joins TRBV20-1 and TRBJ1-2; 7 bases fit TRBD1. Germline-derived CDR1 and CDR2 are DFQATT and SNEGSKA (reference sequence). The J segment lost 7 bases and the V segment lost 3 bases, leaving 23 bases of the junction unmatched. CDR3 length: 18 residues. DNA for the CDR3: TGCAGTGCTAGCACCCTATCGGGGACAGTGAACGGTACGGGTGGCTACACCTTC. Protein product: CSASTLSGTVNGTGGYTF.

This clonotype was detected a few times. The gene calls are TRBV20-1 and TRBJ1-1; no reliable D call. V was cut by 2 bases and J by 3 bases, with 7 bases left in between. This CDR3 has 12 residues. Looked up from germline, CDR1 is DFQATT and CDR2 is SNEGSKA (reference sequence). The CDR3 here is CSARPGDTEAFF. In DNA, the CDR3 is TGCAGTGCTAGACCCGGGGACACTGAAGCTTTCTTT.